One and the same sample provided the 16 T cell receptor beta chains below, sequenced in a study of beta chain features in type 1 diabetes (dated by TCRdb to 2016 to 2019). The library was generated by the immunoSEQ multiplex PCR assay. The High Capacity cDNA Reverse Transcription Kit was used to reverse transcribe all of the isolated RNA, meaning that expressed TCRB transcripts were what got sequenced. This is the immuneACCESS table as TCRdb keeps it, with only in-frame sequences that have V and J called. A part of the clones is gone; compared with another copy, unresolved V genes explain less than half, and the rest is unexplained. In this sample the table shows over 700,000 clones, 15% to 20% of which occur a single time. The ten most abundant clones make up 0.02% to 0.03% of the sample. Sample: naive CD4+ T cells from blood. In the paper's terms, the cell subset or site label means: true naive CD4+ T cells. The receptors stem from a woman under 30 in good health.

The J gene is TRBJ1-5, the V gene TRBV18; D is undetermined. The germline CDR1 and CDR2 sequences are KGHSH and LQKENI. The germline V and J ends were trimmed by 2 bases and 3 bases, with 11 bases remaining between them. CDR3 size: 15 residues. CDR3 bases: TGTGCCAGCTCACCAAGGGAGGCGGCCAATCAGCCCCAGCATTTT. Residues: CASSPREAANQPQHF.

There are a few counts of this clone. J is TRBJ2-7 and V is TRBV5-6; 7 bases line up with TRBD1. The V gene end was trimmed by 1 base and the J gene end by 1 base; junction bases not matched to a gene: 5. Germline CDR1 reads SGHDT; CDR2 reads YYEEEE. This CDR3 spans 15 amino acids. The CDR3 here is CASSLLGTDSYEQYF. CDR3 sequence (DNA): TGTGCCAGCAGCTTGCTTGGGACAGATTCCTACGAGCAGTACTTC.

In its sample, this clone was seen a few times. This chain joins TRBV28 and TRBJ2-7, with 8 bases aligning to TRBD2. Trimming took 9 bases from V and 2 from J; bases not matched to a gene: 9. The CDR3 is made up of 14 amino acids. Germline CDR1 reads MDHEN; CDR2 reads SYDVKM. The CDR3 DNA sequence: TGTGCCAGTGATCCAAGCGGGAGTGCCTACGAGCAGTACTTC. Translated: CASDPSGSAYEQYF.

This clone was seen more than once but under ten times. The CDR3 bases are TGCAGCGCTGGGACTGGGAAGGGGGAGACCCAGTACTTC. Translated: CSAGTGKGETQYF. The chain recombines TRBV29-1 with TRBJ2-5, with D perhaps TRBD2 (6 bases). This CDR3 contains 13 residues. Trimming cost V 7 bases and J 5 bases, with 17 bases left between them. Looked up from germline, CDR1 is SQVTM and CDR2 is ANQGSEA.

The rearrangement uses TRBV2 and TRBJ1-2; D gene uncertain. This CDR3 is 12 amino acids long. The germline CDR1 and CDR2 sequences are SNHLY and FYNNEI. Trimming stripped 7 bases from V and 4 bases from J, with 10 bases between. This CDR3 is CASTMETYGYTF. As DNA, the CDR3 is TGTGCCAGCACTATGGAAACCTATGGCTACACCTTC.

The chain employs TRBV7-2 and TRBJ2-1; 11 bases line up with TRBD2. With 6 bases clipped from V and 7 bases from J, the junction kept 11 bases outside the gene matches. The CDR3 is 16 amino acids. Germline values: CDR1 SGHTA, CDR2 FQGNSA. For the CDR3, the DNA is TGTGCCAGCAGTCGTAGCGGGAGGGCCGGTTTTAATGAGCAGTTCTTC. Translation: CASSRSGRAGFNEQFF.

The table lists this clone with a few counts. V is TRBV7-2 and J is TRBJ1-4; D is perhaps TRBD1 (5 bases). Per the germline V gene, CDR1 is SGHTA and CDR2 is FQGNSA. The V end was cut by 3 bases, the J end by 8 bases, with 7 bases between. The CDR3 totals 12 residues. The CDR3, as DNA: TGTGCCAGCAGCTTCAACAGGGAAAAACTGTTTTTT. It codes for CASSFNREKLFF.

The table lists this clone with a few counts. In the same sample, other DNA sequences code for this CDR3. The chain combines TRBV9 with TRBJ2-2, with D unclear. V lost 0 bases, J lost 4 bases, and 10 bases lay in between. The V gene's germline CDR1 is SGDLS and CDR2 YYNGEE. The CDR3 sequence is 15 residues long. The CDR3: CASSVGVTFTGELFF. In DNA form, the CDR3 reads TGTGCCAGCAGCGTAGGAGTGACTTTCACCGGGGAGCTGTTTTTT.

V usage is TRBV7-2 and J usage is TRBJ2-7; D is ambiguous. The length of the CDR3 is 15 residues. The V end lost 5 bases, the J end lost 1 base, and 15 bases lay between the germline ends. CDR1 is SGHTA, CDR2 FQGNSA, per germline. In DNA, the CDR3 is TGTGCCAGCAGCCCGCGGACGGGCCAATCCTACGAGCAGTACTTC. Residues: CASSPRTGQSYEQYF.

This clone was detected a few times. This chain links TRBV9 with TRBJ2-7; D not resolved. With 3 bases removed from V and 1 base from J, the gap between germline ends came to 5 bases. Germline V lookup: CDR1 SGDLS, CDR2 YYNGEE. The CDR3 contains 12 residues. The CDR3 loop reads CASSGDSYEQYF. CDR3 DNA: TGTGCCAGCAGCGGAGATTCCTACGAGCAGTACTTC.

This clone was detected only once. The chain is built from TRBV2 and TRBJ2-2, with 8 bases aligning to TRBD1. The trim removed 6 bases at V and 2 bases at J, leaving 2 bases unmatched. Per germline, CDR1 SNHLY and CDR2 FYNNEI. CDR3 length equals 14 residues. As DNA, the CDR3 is TGTGCCAGCAGGGGACAGGCCAACACCGGGGAGCTGTTTTTT. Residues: CASRGQANTGELFF.

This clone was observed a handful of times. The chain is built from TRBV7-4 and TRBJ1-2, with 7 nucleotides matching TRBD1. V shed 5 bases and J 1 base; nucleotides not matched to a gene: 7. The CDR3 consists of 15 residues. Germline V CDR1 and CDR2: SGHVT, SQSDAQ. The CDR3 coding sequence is TGTGCCAGCAGCCAGGACAGGAATGTTAACTATGGCTACACCTTC. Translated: CASSQDRNVNYGYTF.

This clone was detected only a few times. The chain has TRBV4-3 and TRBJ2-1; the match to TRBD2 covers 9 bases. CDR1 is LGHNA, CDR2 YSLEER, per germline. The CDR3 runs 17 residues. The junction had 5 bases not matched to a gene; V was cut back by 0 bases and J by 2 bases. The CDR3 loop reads CASSQEISGRTYNEQFF. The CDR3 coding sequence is TGCGCCAGCAGCCAAGAAATAAGCGGGAGGACCTACAATGAGCAGTTCTTC.

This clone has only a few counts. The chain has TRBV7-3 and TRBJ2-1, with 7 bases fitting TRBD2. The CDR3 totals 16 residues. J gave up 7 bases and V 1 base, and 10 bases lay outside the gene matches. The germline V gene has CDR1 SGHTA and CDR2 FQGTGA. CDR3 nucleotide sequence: TGTGCCAGCAGCTTAAGTGCGGGAGTGGGTTGGAATGAGCAGTTCTTC. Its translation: CASSLSAGVGWNEQFF.

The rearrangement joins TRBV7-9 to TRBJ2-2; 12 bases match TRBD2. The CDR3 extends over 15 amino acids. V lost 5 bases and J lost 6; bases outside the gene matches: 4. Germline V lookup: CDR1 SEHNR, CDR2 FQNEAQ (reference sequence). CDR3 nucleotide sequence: TGTGCCAGCAGCCGACTAGCGGGAGCCCCCGGGGAGCTGTTTTTT. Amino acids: CASSRLAGAPGELFF.

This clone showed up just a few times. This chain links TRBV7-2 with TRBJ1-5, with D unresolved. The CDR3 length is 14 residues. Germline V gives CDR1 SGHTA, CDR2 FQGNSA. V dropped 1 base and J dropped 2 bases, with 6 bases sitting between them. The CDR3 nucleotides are TGTGCCAGCAGCTTAGATTACGGCAATCAGCCCCAGCATTTT. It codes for CASSLDYGNQPQHF.